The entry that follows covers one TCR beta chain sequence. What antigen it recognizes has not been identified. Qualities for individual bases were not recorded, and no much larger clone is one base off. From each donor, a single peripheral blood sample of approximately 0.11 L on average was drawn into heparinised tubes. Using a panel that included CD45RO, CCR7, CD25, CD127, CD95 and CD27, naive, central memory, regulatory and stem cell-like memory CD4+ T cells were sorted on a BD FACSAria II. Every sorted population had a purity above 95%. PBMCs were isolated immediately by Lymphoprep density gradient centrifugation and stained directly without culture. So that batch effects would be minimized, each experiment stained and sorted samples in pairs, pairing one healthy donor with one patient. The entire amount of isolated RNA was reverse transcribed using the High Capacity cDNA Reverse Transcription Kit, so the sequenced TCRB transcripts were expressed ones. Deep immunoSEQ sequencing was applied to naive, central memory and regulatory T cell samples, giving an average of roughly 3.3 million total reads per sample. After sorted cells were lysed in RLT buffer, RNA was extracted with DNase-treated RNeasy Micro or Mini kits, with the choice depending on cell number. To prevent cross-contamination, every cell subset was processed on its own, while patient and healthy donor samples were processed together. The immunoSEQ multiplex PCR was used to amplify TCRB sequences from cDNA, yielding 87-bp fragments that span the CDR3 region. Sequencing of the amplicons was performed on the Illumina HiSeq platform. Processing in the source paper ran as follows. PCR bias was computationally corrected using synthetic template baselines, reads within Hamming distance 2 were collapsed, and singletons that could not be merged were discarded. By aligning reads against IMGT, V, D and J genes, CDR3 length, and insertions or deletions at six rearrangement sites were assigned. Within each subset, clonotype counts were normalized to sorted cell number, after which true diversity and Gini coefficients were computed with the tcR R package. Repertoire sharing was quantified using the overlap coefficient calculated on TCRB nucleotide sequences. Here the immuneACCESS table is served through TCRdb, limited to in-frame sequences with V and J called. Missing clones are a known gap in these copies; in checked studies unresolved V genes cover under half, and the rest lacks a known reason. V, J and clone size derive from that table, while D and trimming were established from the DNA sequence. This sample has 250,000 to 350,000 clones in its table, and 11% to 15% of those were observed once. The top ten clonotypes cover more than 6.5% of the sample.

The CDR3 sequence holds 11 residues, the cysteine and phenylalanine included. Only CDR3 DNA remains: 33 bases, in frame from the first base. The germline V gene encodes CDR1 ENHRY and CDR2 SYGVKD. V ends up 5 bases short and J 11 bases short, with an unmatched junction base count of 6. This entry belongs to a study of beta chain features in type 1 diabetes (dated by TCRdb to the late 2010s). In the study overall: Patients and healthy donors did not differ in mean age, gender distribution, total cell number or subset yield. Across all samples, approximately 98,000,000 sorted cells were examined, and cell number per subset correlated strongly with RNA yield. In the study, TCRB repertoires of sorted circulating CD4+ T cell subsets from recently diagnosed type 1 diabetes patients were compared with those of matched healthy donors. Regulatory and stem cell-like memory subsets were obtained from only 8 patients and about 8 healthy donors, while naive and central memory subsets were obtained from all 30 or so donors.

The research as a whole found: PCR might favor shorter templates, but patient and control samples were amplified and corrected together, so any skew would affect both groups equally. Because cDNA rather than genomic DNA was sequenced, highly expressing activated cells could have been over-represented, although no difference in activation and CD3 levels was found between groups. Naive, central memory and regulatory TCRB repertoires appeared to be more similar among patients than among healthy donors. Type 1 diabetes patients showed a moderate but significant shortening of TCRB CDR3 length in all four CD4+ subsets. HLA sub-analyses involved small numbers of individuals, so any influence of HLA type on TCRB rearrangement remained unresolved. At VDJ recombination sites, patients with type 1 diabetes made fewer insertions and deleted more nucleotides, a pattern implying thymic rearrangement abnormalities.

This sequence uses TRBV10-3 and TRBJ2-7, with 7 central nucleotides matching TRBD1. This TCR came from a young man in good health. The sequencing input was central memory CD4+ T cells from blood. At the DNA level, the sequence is TGTGCCATCAGTAAAGGGACAGACAAGTACTTC. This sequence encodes CAISKGTDKYF.